This T cell receptor beta chain appears in the sequencing data of a study of T-cell memory formation after mild COVID-19. Study summary: Clustering of TCRs was largely donor specific. Overall study findings and caveats: Contracting CD8+ clones were enriched in EMRA, CD4+ mainly in CM and EM.

This clonotype was counted a few times. Its antigen is as yet unknown. CDR3 length equals 15 residues. CDR1 is MNHEY and CDR2 is SVGEGT in the germline V gene. V lost 6 bases to trimming and J lost 6 bases; unmatched junction nucleotides: 7. TCRdb redid the calling of the 5' RACE reads with MiXCR, one entry per CDR3 protein. This sample has 200,000 to 250,000 distinct CDR3 sequences, with over 8.5% found just once. Sequences were obtained from PBMCs or a T cell subset sorted from them (not recorded which). The chain uses TRBV6-2 or TRBV6-3 and TRBJ2-1; 11 positions match TRBD2. This sequence was found in a young man who had mild COVID-19 (a few samples of this study predate the infection). Cell type and time point are not known. The DNA for the CDR3 is TGTGCCAGCAGCTCCACTAGCGGGGGCCTCAATGAGCAGTTCTTC. This sequence encodes CASSSTSGGLNEQFF.